This T cell receptor beta chain came from a study of blood T cell repertoires in COVID-19. As for the study in general: The United States, Italy and Spain provided the acute and convalescent COVID-19 samples.

Trimming pared 5 bases from V and 0 bases from J, leaving 23 bases between. The CDR3 loop spans 19 amino acids. Germline loops: CDR1 SGHAT, CDR2 FQNNGV. Sequencing was performed with immunoSEQ multiplex PCR; in TCRdb, only in-frame clones are kept and a portion is missing. This sample has under 300,000 clones; 85% to 90% occur once, and the top ten carry 10% to 15%. The source material was peripheral blood. The sequence derives from a human donor in a cohort sampled during active COVID-19. The chain employs TRBV11-2 and TRBJ1-3; D unclear. The CDR3 DNA reads as TGTGCCAGCAGCCGGGAGGAGTGGTACAGAATGCTCTCTGGAAACACCATATATTTT. Amino acid sequence: CASSREEWYRMLSGNTIYF. The full variable domain, in which reference TRBV11-2 and TRBJ1-3 provide the parts outside the CDR3, is EAGVAQSPRYKIIEKRQSVAFWCNPISGHATLYWYQQILGQGPKLLIQFQNNGVVDDSQLPKDRFSAERLKGVDSTLKIQPAKLEDSAVYLCASSREEWYRMLSGNTIYFGEGSWLTVV.